This T cell receptor beta chain was sequenced in a study of cytomegalovirus exposure and HLA in healthy donors. In the PCR, 60 Vbeta and 13 Jbeta primers were used. Clones were sequenced by immunoSEQ multiplex PCR, and TCRdb holds only the in-frame ones, with some missing. The clone table shows some 130,000 clones, with the ten largest holding roughly 1.5%. The TCR sequence derives from a woman between 40 and 50 years old in good health and CMV-seronegative. The material sequenced was PBMCs.

The CDR3 here is CASSLEQGRGYTF. The DNA of the CDR3 is TGTGCCAGCAGCTTGGAACAGGGAAGGGGCTACACCTTC. This chain joins TRBV5-4 and TRBJ1-2, with D possibly matching TRBD1 (6 bases). Trimming took off 0 bases at V and 8 bases at J, with 11 bases between the two ends. Germline V gene lookup returns CDR1 SGHNT and CDR2 YYREEE (reference sequence). This CDR3 is 13 amino acids long.